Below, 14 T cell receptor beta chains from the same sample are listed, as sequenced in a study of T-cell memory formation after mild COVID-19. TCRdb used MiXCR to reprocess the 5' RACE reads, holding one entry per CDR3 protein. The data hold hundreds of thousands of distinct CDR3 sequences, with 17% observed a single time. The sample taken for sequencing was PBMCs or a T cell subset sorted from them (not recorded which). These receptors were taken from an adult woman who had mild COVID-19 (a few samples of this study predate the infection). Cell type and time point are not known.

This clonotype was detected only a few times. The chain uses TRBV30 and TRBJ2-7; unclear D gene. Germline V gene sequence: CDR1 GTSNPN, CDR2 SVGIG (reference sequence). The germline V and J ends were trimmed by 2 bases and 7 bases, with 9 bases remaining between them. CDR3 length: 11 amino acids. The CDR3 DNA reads TGTGCCTGGAGTATCGTTGGTGAGCAGTACTTC. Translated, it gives CAWSIVGEQYF.

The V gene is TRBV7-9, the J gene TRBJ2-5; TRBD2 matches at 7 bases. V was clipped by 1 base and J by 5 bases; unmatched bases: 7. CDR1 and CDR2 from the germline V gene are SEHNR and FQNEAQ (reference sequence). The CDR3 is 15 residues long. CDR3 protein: CASSLGLLGGETQYF. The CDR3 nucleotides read TGTGCCAGCAGCTTAGGGCTCCTGGGAGGGGAGACCCAGTACTTC.

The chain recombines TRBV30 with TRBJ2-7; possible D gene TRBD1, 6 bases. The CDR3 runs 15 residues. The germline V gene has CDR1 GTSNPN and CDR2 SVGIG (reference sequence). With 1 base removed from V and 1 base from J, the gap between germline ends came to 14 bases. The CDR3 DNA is TGTGCCTGGAGTGCGGGACACCGCCGGTCCTACGAGCAGTACTTC. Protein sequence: CAWSAGHRRSYEQYF.

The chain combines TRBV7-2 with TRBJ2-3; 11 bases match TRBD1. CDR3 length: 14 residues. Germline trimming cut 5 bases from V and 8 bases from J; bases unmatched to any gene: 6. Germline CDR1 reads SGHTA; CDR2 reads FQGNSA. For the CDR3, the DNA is TGTGCCAGCAGCACCGGACAGGGGGCACGTACGCAGTATTTT. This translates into CASSTGQGARTQYF.

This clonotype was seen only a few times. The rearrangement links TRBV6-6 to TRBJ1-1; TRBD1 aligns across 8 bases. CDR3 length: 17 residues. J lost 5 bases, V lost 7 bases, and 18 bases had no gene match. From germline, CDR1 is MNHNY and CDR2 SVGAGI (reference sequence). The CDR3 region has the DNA TGTGCCAGCACCGACCAGGGGGCCCCTCGGGTGAGGACTGAAGCTTTCTTT. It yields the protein CASTDQGAPRVRTEAFF.

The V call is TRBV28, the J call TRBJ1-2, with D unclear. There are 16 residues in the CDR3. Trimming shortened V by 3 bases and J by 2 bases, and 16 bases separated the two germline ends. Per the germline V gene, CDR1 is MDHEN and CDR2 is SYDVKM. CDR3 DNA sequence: TGTGCCAGCAGTTTGTTCTGGGCATTCGAGAACTATGGCTACACCTTC. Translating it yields CASSLFWAFENYGYTF.

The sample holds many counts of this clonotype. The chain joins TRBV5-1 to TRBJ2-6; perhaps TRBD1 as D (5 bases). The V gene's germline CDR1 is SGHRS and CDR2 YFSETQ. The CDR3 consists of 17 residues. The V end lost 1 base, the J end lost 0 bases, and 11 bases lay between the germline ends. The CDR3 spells CASSLTSDSSGANVLTF. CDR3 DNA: TGCGCCAGCAGCTTGACCTCCGACAGCTCTGGGGCCAACGTCCTGACTTTC. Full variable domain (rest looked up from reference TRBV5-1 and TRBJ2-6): KAGVTQTPRYLIKTRGQQVTLSCSPISGHRSVSWYQQTPGQGLQFLFEYFSETQRNKGNFPGRFSGRQFSNSRSEMNVSTLELGDSALYLCASSLTSDSSGANVLTFGAGSRLTVL.

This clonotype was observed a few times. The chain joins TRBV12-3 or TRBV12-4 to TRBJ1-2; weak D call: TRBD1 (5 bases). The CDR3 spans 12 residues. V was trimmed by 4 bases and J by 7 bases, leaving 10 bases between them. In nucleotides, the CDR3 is TGTGCCAGCAGTTCTAGAGGGACTGGCTACACCTTC. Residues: CASSSRGTGYTF.

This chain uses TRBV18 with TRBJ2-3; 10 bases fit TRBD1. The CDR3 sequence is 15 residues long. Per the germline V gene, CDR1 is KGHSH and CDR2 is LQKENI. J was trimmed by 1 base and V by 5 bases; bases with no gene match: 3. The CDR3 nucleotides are TGTGCCAGCTCAGTGGACAGGGGGGGCACAGATACGCAGTATTTT. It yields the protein CASSVDRGGTDTQYF. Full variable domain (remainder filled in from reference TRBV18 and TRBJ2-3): NAGVMQNPRHLVRRRGQEARLRCSPMKGHSHVYWYRQLPEEGLKFMVYLQKENIIDESGMPKERFSAEFPKEGPSILRIQQVVRGDSAAYFCASSVDRGGTDTQYFGPGTRLTVL.

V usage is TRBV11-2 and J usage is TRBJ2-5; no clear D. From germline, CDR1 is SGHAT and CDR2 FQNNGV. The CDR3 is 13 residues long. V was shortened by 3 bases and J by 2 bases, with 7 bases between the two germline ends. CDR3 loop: CASSFDGQETQYF. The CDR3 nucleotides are TGTGCCAGCAGCTTCGACGGACAAGAGACCCAGTACTTC.

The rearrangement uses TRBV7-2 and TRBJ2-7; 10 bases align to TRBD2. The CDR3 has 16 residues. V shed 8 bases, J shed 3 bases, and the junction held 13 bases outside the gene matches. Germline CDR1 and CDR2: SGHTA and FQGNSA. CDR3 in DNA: TGTGCCAGCGGAACCCTTAGCGGGAGGCTGGGCTACGAGCAGTACTTC. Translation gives CASGTLSGRLGYEQYF.

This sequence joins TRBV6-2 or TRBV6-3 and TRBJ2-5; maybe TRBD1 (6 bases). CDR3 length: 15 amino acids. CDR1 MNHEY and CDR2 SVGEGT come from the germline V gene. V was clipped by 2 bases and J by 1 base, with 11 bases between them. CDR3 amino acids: CASSYLGTPQETQYF. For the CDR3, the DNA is TGTGCCAGCAGTTACCTTGGGACACCCCAAGAGACCCAGTACTTC.

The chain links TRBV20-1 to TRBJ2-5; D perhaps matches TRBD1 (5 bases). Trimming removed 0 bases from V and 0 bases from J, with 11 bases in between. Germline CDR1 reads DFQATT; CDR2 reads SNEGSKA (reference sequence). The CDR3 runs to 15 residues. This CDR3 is CSAREGAGNQETQYF. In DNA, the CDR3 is TGCAGTGCTAGAGAAGGGGCAGGGAACCAAGAGACCCAGTACTTC.

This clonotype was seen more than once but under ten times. CDR3 residues: CASSPNIGGGPKTQYF. The CDR3 DNA reads TGTGCCAGCAGCCCTAACATTGGGGGAGGGCCGAAGACCCAGTACTTC. The chain combines TRBV7-2 with TRBJ2-5; 7 nucleotides agree with TRBD2. The CDR3 loop spans 16 amino acids. Germline V gene lookup returns CDR1 SGHTA and CDR2 FQGNSA. Trimming at V came to 5 bases and at J to 6 bases, leaving 15 bases not matched to a gene.